Reported below is one T cell receptor (beta chain). Its specificity is not known. Germline V gene sequence: CDR1 GTSNPN, CDR2 SVGIG (reference sequence). Trimming stripped 4 bases from V and 0 bases from J, with 18 bases between. The CDR3 totals 16 residues. The data derive from a study of Graves' ophthalmopathy and Graves' hyperthyroidism. Looking at the study overall: Peripheral blood was gathered at the point of initial diagnosis, before any treatment started. Study-wide points: The model achieved under 71% sensitivity and over 72% specificity for ophthalmopathy progression.

RNA transcripts provided the template for amplifying TCR beta CDR3 regions. RT-PCR was first run with HTBI primers, then multiplex PCR in a second round. Via MiXCR, TCRdb re-called the multiplex PCR reads, giving one row per CDR3 protein. The sample includes hundreds of thousands of distinct CDR3 sequences, 20% to 25% of them seen just once. Enrollment excluded any patients with other autoimmune diseases, uncontrolled infections, pregnancy or lactation. The receptor was derived from a woman aged 18-30 years with stable Graves' hyperthyroidism. Some clones in this sample may be carry-over from other donors' samples. The chain links TRBV30 to TRBJ2-5; tentatively, D is TRBD2 (5 bases). Sequencing was done on a sample of peripheral blood. The CDR3 DNA is TGTGCCTGGACCACCCCCGGCCCAGCGGACCAAGAGACCCAGTACTTC. Translating it yields CAWTTPGPADQETQYF.